The 21 T cell receptor beta chains in this list originate from one sample, sequenced in a study of blood T cells in healthy people across ages (dated by TCRdb to the mid-2010s). Library creation used 5' RACE. The sequencing machine was an Illumina HiSeq 2500. A second PCR of 7 to 11 cycles was performed with a sample-barcoded 5' primer and a J-beta primer mix. Starting from the raw public reads, TCRdb applied fastp trimming at Q25, assembled clones with MiXCR and retained in-frame beta chains. Identical CDR3 protein sequences are pooled into one entry, listed with their most common genes and DNA. A total of 650,000 to 1,000,000 distinct CDR3 sequences appear in this sample, about 37% of them only once. The ten largest account for 13% of the sample. The material sequenced was blood. These receptor sequences come from a man aged 18 to 30 in good health.

J is TRBJ1-1 and V is TRBV11-2, with 7 bases aligning to TRBD1. The CDR3 is made up of 13 amino acids. Unmatched junction bases numbered 7, after V lost 7 bases and J lost 5 bases. Germline CDR1 reads SGHAT; CDR2 reads FQNNGV. DNA for the CDR3: TGTGCCAGCATCTTTGACAGGGCAACTGAAGCTTTCTTT. Translating it yields CASIFDRATEAFF.

This clonotype was detected only a few times. This rearrangement joins TRBV12-3 or TRBV12-4 to TRBJ1-4; no definite D call. V was trimmed by 2 bases and J by 7 bases, leaving 14 bases between them. The CDR3 runs to 15 residues. CDR3 amino acids: CASSLYSLEGEKLFF. CDR3 sequence (DNA): TGTGCCAGCAGTTTATACAGCTTAGAGGGTGAAAAACTGTTTTTT.

With regard to this clonotype: Being one base from a much bigger clone, this may be a read error. This rearrangement joins TRBV7-3 to TRBJ2-1, with 7 bases lining up with TRBD2. Near its end, the DNA agrees better with TRBJ2-7, so the J call may be wrong. This CDR3 comprises 15 residues. The V gene's germline CDR1 is SGHTA and CDR2 FQGTGA. CDR3 loop: CASSIGGSIYNEQYF. The CDR3 nucleotides are TGTGCCAGCAGCATCGGGGGGAGCATATACAATGAGCAGTACTTC.

A single count supports this clonotype. This may come from a read error, since a much larger clone is one base off. The V and J genes are TRBV12-3 or TRBV12-4 and TRBJ2-1; TRBD2 is a possible D gene (7 bases). TRBJ2-7 matches the DNA end more closely, so the J call is doubtful. The CDR3 is 15 residues long. CDR3 DNA sequence: TGTGCCAGCAGTTTGGGGGGGCCATTTAAGAATGAGCAGTACTTC. Translated, it gives CASSLGGPFKNEQYF.

A few counts support this clonotype. The chain employs TRBV7-2 and TRBJ1-5; D not resolved. The CDR3 sequence is 15 residues long. V was cut by 0 bases and J by 5 bases, with 11 bases left in between. From germline, CDR1 is SGHTA and CDR2 FQGNSA. This CDR3 reads CASSLAGPTYQPQHF. In nucleotides, the CDR3 is TGTGCCAGCAGCTTAGCCGGACCTACGTATCAGCCCCAGCATTTT.

The V call is TRBV10-3, the J call TRBJ1-5; D unclear. The V gene's germline CDR1 is ENHRY and CDR2 SYGVKD. V was shortened by 11 bases and J by 0 bases, with 11 bases between the two germline ends. The CDR3 covers 13 residues. The CDR3 DNA reads as TGTGCCGCTGGGGTCCGTAGCAATCAGCCCCAGCATTTT. It encodes CAAGVRSNQPQHF.

Points on this clonotype: A read error may explain this, as a much larger clone is one base away. V usage is TRBV12-3 or TRBV12-4 and J usage is TRBJ1-1; D possibly corresponds to TRBD1 (5 bases). The CDR3 sequence is 14 residues long. The CDR3 spells CASSFRAGNTETFF. The CDR3 DNA reads as TGTGCCAGCAGTTTTCGGGCAGGGAACACTGAAACTTTCTTT.

The chain couples TRBV20-1 to TRBJ2-1; D unclear. Deletions cut 0 bases from V and 5 bases from J, with 11 bases between. CDR3 size: 14 residues. Germline lookup yields CDR1 DFQATT and CDR2 SNEGSKA (reference sequence). CDR3 in DNA: TGCAGTGCTAGAGATCGACACGGAGACAATGAGCAGTTCTTC. Protein product: CSARDRHGDNEQFF.

The gene calls are TRBV9 and TRBJ2-1, with TRBD1 as a possible D gene (5 bases). The CDR3 sequence is 15 residues long. V was trimmed by 2 bases and J by 8 bases, leaving 17 bases between them. CDR1 SGDLS and CDR2 YYNGEE come from the germline V gene. The CDR3 region is CASSVTVGAAHEQFF. The CDR3 region has the DNA TGTGCCAGCAGCGTGACAGTAGGCGCGGCGCATGAGCAGTTCTTC.

The sample holds a few counts of this clonotype. The rearrangement links TRBV12-3 or TRBV12-4 to TRBJ1-1; 11 bases align to TRBD1. This CDR3 is built from 16 residues. V gave up 4 bases and J gave up 0 bases; unmatched junction bases: 4. In DNA, the CDR3 is TGTGCCAGCAGTTCTGGGACAGGGGGGATGAACACTGAAGCTTTCTTT. Its translation: CASSSGTGGMNTEAFF.

There are a few counts of this clonotype. The rearrangement uses TRBV7-6 and TRBJ1-4; no clear D. V was clipped by 5 bases and J by 3 bases, with 19 bases between them. Germline V gives CDR1 SGHVS, CDR2 FNYEAQ. The CDR3 runs to 17 residues. The DNA of the CDR3 is TGTGCCAGCAGCCCCCCCCAAATCGGAGACCCTAATGAAAAACTGTTTTTT. This sequence encodes CASSPPQIGDPNEKLFF.

To note about this clonotype: A read error may produce the germline difference seen at one junction end. V usage is TRBV7-2 and J usage is TRBJ1-1; D gene unclear. CDR3 size: 15 residues. Germline V gene lookup returns CDR1 SGHTA and CDR2 FQGNSA. CDR3 bases: TGTGCCAGCAGCTTTCAGGCACTGATGAACACTAAAGCTTTCTTT. Translating it yields CASSFQALMNTKAFF.

The J gene is TRBJ1-1, the V gene TRBV29-1, with 8 bases aligning to TRBD1. The V gene's germline CDR1 is SQVTM and CDR2 ANQGSEA. The CDR3 covers 12 residues. The J segment lost 3 bases and the V segment lost 6 bases, leaving 3 bases of the junction unmatched. Here the CDR3 DNA reads TGCAGCGTCAAGACAGGGGACACTGAAGCTTTCTTT. It translates to CSVKTGDTEAFF.

The V gene is TRBV27, the J gene TRBJ1-2, with 8 bases aligning to TRBD1. This CDR3 region has 15 residues. Germline values: CDR1 MNHEY, CDR2 SMNVEV (reference sequence). V gave up 4 bases and J gave up 4 bases; unmatched junction bases: 8. The CDR3 DNA follows: TGTGCCAGCAGTTCAACCAGGGGGCGCGGCTATGGCTACACCTTC. It encodes CASSSTRGRGYGYTF.

In its sample, this clonotype was seen once. V usage is TRBV27 and J usage is TRBJ2-1; 13 positions agree with TRBD2. Germline trimming cut 4 bases from V and 5 bases from J; bases unmatched to any gene: 14. The CDR3 contains 19 residues. Germline CDR1 is MNHEY and CDR2 is SMNVEV (reference sequence). CDR3 loop: CASSSVVRLAGGRDNEQFF. DNA of the CDR3: TGTGCCAGCAGTTCCGTCGTTCGACTAGCGGGGGGCCGTGACAATGAGCAGTTCTTC.

On this clonotype: The junction departs from germline at one end; a sequencing error may be responsible. The chain is built from TRBV2 and TRBJ2-4; the D gene is possibly TRBD2 (7 bases). The CDR3 runs 13 residues. The germline CDR1 and CDR2 sequences are SNHLY and FYNNEI. CDR3 sequence reads: CAGSGQGRDIQYF. The CDR3 DNA is TGTGCCGGCAGTGGGCAGGGGAGGGACATTCAGTACTTC. Full variable domain (rest looked up from reference TRBV2 and TRBJ2-4): EPEVTQTPSHQVTQMGQEVILRCVPISNHLYFYWYRQILGQKVEFLVSFYNNEISEKSEIFDDQFSVERPDGSNFTLKIRSTKLEDSAMYFCAGSGQGRDIQYFGAGTRLSVL.

The sample holds many counts of this clonotype. V usage is TRBV27 and J usage is TRBJ2-7; TRBD1 might be the D (7 bases). The J call could be wrong; TRBJ2-4 is a better fit for the DNA end. CDR3 length: 15 residues. Per the germline V gene, CDR1 is MNHEY and CDR2 is SMNVEV (reference sequence). CDR3 region: CASSLSGTVGGIQYF. The CDR3 DNA follows: TGTGCCAGCAGTTTATCCGGGACAGTGGGGGGCATTCAGTACTTC.

The chain has TRBV6-5 and TRBJ1-2; 7 nucleotides line up with TRBD1. Germline loops: CDR1 MNHEY, CDR2 SVGAGI. Trimming cost V 6 bases and J 0 bases; bases outside gene matches: 7. The CDR3 is 15 amino acids. The CDR3 is CASSRTGLANYGYTF. In nucleotides, the CDR3 is TGTGCCAGCAGCCGGACAGGTTTAGCTAACTATGGCTACACCTTC.

This clonotype was counted only a few times. The V and J genes are TRBV2 and TRBJ1-2; 8 bases agree with TRBD1. With 7 bases clipped from V and 0 bases from J, the junction kept 7 bases outside the gene matches. Germline values: CDR1 SNHLY, CDR2 FYNNEI. This CDR3 is 15 amino acids long. The chain's CDR3 is CASTPGQGTNYGYTF. The CDR3 nucleotides read TGTGCCAGCACCCCCGGACAGGGCACTAACTATGGCTACACCTTC.

Ten or more counts support this clonotype. This sequence joins TRBV20-1 and TRBJ2-1; no clear D gene. With 4 bases removed from V and 2 bases from J, the gap between germline ends came to 15 bases. Per the germline V gene, CDR1 is DFQATT and CDR2 is SNEGSKA (reference sequence). The CDR3 sequence is 15 residues long. The CDR3 region is CSATADWGTYNEQFF. The CDR3 region has the DNA TGCAGTGCTACCGCCGATTGGGGAACCTACAATGAGCAGTTCTTC.

CDR3 amino acids: CSARVGTRQNTGELFF. The CDR3 bases are TGCAGTGCTAGGGTGGGGACGCGACAGAACACCGGGGAGCTGTTTTTT. The J gene is TRBJ2-2, the V gene TRBV20-1, with D perhaps given as TRBD1 or TRBD2 (5 bases each). Germline V gives CDR1 DFQATT, CDR2 SNEGSKA (reference sequence). The CDR3 consists of 16 residues. Trimming removed 3 bases at V and 1 base at J, with 15 bases between.